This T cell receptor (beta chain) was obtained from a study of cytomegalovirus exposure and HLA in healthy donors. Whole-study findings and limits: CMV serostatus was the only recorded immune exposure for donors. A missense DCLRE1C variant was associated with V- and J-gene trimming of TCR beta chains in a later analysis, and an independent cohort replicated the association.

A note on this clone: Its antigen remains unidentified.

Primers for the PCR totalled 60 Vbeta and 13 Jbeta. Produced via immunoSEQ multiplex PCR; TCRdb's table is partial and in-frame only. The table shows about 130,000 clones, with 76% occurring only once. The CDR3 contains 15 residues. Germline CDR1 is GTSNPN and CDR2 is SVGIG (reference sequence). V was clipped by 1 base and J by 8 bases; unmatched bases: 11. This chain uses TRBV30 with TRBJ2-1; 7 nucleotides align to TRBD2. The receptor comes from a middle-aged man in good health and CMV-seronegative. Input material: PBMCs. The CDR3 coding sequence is TGTGCCTGGAGTGCCGGTGGCGGGAGCTTCGATGAGCAGTTCTTC. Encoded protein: CAWSAGGGSFDEQFF. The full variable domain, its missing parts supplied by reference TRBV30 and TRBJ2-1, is SQTIHQWPATLVQPVGSPLSLECTVEGTSNPNLYWYRQAAGRGLQLLFYSVGIGQISSEVPQNLSASRPQDRQFILSSKKLLLSDSGFYLCAWSAGGGSFDEQFFGPGTRLTVL.